The next 16 T cell receptor beta chains were all read from a single sample in a study of T cells in localized non-small cell lung cancer. Clones were sequenced by immunoSEQ multiplex PCR, and TCRdb holds only the in-frame ones, with some missing. The sample includes about 19,000 clones, around 90% seen only once; the top ten take about 4%. This specimen was peripheral blood, taken before any cancer treatment. The receptors originated from a male donor at least 60 years old with stage I squamous cell lung carcinoma.

The chain combines TRBV30 with TRBJ2-5, with D perhaps given as TRBD1 or TRBD2 (7 bases each). Per germline, CDR1 GTSNPN and CDR2 SVGIG (reference sequence). Trimming took 4 bases from V and 1 from J, leaving 16 bases between them. The CDR3 extends over 15 amino acids. CDR3 nucleotides: TGTGCCTGGACCCCAGGGGGAGGGGGCCAAGAGACCCAGTACTTC. Its protein is CAWTPGGGGQETQYF.

This chain connects TRBV6-6 to TRBJ2-7, with TRBD1 as a possible D gene (5 bases). Germline V gene sequence: CDR1 MNHNY, CDR2 SVGAGI (reference sequence). Trimming stripped 4 bases from V and 3 bases from J, with 16 bases between. This CDR3 comprises 15 residues. The CDR3 reads CASSFRERSLYEQYF. In DNA form, the CDR3 reads TGTGCCAGCAGTTTCAGGGAAAGGAGTCTCTACGAGCAGTACTTC.

V gene TRBV7-8 combines with J gene TRBJ1-1; unclear D gene. Deletions cut 3 bases from V and 8 bases from J, with 10 bases between. The CDR3 has 12 amino acids. Germline values: CDR1 SGHVS, CDR2 FQNEAQ. As DNA, the CDR3 is TGTGCCAGCAGCTTGTTGGCTACCGAAGCTTTCTTT. It is translated as CASSLLATEAFF.

The gene calls are TRBV7-9 and TRBJ1-1, with 7 bases identical to TRBD1. The CDR3 spans 13 residues. Germline CDR1 and CDR2: SEHNR and FQNEAQ (reference sequence). Trimming removed 4 bases from V and 10 bases from J; junction bases left unmatched: 9. For the CDR3, the DNA is TGTGCCAGCAGCTCAGAGGGGGCGCTCGGAGCTTTCTTT. Protein sequence: CASSSEGALGAFF.

This clone appeared a single time. This sequence joins TRBV2 and TRBJ1-2; possible D gene TRBD1, 5 bases. Germline assignment: CDR1 SNHLY and CDR2 FYNNEI. Trimming stripped 3 bases from V and 8 bases from J, with 13 bases between. The CDR3 length is 13 residues. Written as DNA, the CDR3 is TGTGCCAGCAGTGATTGGCAGGGTGGCGGCTACACCTTC. Protein: CASSDWQGGGYTF.

This clone was observed a single time. The CDR3 spells CASSVARTGIDTQYF. DNA for the CDR3: TGTGCCAGCAGCGTAGCTCGGACAGGCATAGATACGCAGTATTTT. The chain is built from TRBV9 and TRBJ2-3; 7 positions agree with TRBD1. Germline V gives CDR1 SGDLS, CDR2 YYNGEE. The CDR3 is 15 amino acids. V shed 0 bases, J shed 5 bases, and the junction held 6 bases outside the gene matches.

The chain combines TRBV5-1 with TRBJ2-1; 9 bases are a match to TRBD2. V dropped 0 bases and J dropped 1; count of bases not matched to a gene: 5. In germline, CDR1 is SGHRS, CDR2 YFSETQ. CDR3 length: 17 residues. This CDR3 reads CASSLGSGSDSYNEQFF. DNA of the CDR3: TGCGCCAGCAGCTTGGGTAGCGGGAGTGATTCCTACAATGAGCAGTTCTTC. Using reference TRBV5-1 and TRBJ2-1 for the parts outside the CDR3, the full variable domain is KAGVTQTPRYLIKTRGQQVTLSCSPISGHRSVSWYQQTPGQGLQFLFEYFSETQRNKGNFPGRFSGRQFSNSRSEMNVSTLELGDSALYLCASSLGSGSDSYNEQFFGPGTRLTVL.

This chain joins TRBV28 and TRBJ2-5; D ambiguous. Germline V gives CDR1 MDHEN, CDR2 SYDVKM. CDR3 length: 13 amino acids. Trimming pared 4 bases from V and 5 bases from J, leaving 11 bases between. The CDR3 region has the DNA TGTGCCAGCAGTTCCCAAGTGGCCGAGACCCAGTACTTC. It yields the protein CASSSQVAETQYF.

The chain recombines TRBV7-8 with TRBJ2-5; D is possibly TRBD2 (5 bases). Germline lookup yields CDR1 SGHVS and CDR2 FQNEAQ. This CDR3 is 15 amino acids long. V was cut by 3 bases and J by 2 bases, with 13 bases left in between. The CDR3 sequence is CASSFSVGLQETQYF. The CDR3 DNA sequence: TGTGCCAGCAGCTTTTCAGTCGGACTTCAAGAGACCCAGTACTTC.

The chain couples TRBV28 to TRBJ1-2, with 8 bases aligning to TRBD1. V lost 2 bases, J lost 7 bases, and 9 bases stayed unmatched. Germline CDR1 and CDR2: MDHEN and SYDVKM. CDR3 length: 15 amino acids. The CDR3 region has the DNA TGTGCCAGCAGTTTACAGACAGGGGAGGTTTCTGGCTACACCTTC. Translation gives CASSLQTGEVSGYTF.

DNA of the CDR3: TGTGCCAGCAGAGATACCCCCGGGACAGGTTATGAGAACACCGGGGAGCTGTTTTTT. The encoded protein is CASRDTPGTGYENTGELFF. The V gene is TRBV9, the J gene TRBJ2-2; 8 bases map to TRBD1. The CDR3 totals 19 residues. After removal of 5 bases from V and 1 base from J, the junction contained 16 bases not matched to a gene. CDR1 and CDR2 from the germline V gene are SGDLS and YYNGEE.

J is TRBJ2-1 and V is TRBV5-1; D uncertain. Trimming took 1 base from V and 8 from J, leaving 13 bases between them. The germline V gene has CDR1 SGHRS and CDR2 YFSETQ. This CDR3 spans 14 amino acids. In DNA, the CDR3 is TGCGCCAGCAGCTTGTCCCAGTCCGCGGATGAGCAGTTCTTC. Translation: CASSLSQSADEQFF.

This clone was detected a few times. The gene calls are TRBV19 and TRBJ1-5; D remains unclear. Trimming stripped 7 bases from V and 2 bases from J, with 15 bases between. CDR3 length equals 15 residues. The germline CDR1 and CDR2 sequences are LNHDA and SQIVND (reference sequence). In nucleotides, the CDR3 is TGTGCCAGTACCTTGCCTGGGGTTCGCAATCAGCCCCAGCATTTT. It is translated as CASTLPGVRNQPQHF.

The CDR3 DNA reads TGTGCCAGCAGTGAATATCGGGGCCTCGAGCAGTACTTC. Amino acids: CASSEYRGLEQYF. The rearrangement links TRBV25-1 to TRBJ2-7, with D tentatively TRBD1 or TRBD2 (5 bases each). V dropped 0 bases and J dropped 6 bases, with 9 bases sitting between them. Germline V CDR1 and CDR2: MGHDK, SYGVNS. The CDR3 length is 13 residues.

The genes are TRBV5-1 and TRBJ2-5; D is perhaps TRBD2 (6 bases). V lost 4 bases and J lost 2, with 9 bases in between. Germline CDR1 is SGHRS and CDR2 is YFSETQ. The CDR3 runs 13 residues. The DNA of the CDR3 is TGCGCCAGCAGCGGGGGACTTCAAGAGACCCAGTACTTC. Protein: CASSGGLQETQYF.

The chain joins TRBV6-1 to TRBJ1-4; D gene uncertain. This CDR3 comprises 14 residues. Per the germline V gene, CDR1 is MNHNS and CDR2 is SASEGT. Trimming removed 2 bases from V and 5 bases from J, with 9 bases in between. The CDR3, as DNA: TGTGCCAGCAGTGAACAAGACACCAATGAAAAACTGTTTTTT. It translates to CASSEQDTNEKLFF.